This TCR beta chain is drawn from a study of CD8+ T cells in alopecia areata. Study findings and constraints: Many expanded lesional clones persisted during tofacitinib (in both scalp and blood). Researchers report lesional scalp, most notably alopecia totalis/universalis, outstripped normal scalp in clonality.

Of note for this clone: The antigen remains undetermined.

cDNA prepared by RNA extraction and subsequent reverse transcription served as the template for sequencing. Sequencing was performed with immunoSEQ multiplex PCR; in TCRdb, only in-frame clones are kept and a portion is missing. This table has some 110,000 clones, about 61% appearing once. The CDR3 is 13 amino acids. Trimming took 4 bases from V and 0 from J, leaving 9 bases between them. Germline-derived CDR1 and CDR2 are SQVTM and ANQGSEA. The treatment denotes: oral pan-JAK inhibitor, 5-10 mg twice daily. Sequencing used CD8+ T cells sorted from blood, obtained at week 4, from a patient treated with tofacitinib. The chain joins TRBV29-1 to TRBJ1-1; no firm D call. The sequence derives from a human donor with alopecia areata. The DNA for the CDR3 is TGCAGCGTTGGGATCGTACTGAACACTGAAGCTTTCTTT. Amino acid sequence: CSVGIVLNTEAFF.